This T cell receptor beta chain was identified in a study of naive and memory T cell subsets. This clonotype came up many times. An equimolar mix of two oligonucleotides served as the beta constant-region primer for TRBC1 and TRBC2. Four rounds of PCR amplified the ligated cDNA using nested alpha and beta constant-region primers plus SP2. A single record per CDR3 protein comes from TCRdb applying MiXCR to the UMI-ligation and nested PCR reads. The sample holds over 25,000 distinct CDR3 sequences, around 10% seen once. Four subsets defined by CD45RA and CD27 were sorted after CD3, CD4, CD8 and live/dead staining. This TCR derives from a human donor in good health. Sequencing was performed on effector memory CD4+ T cells from blood. Subset denoted: effector memory, CD45RA- CD27-.

The CDR3 region is CASRGGHIKRLAGGNEQFF. The CDR3 region has the DNA TGTGCCAGCAGGGGGGGACATATAAAACGACTAGCGGGAGGCAATGAGCAGTTCTTC. This chain links TRBV2 with TRBJ2-1; TRBD2 matches 13 bases. Germline V gene data show CDR1 as SNHLY and CDR2 as FYNNEI. This CDR3 contains 19 residues. The junction had 17 bases not matched to a gene; V was cut back by 6 bases and J by 6 bases. Full variable domain (remainder filled in from reference TRBV2 and TRBJ2-1): EPEVTQTPSHQVTQMGQEVILRCVPISNHLYFYWYRQILGQKVEFLVSFYNNEISEKSEIFDDQFSVERPDGSNFTLKIRSTKLEDSAMYFCASRGGHIKRLAGGNEQFFGPGTRLTVL.